This T cell receptor (beta chain) stems from a study of blood T cell repertoires in COVID-19. The CDR3 runs to 16 residues. CDR1 is LGHNA, CDR2 YNFKEQ, per germline. After removal of 3 bases from V and 8 bases from J, the junction contained 10 bases not matched to a gene. Libraries were prepared by immunoSEQ multiplex PCR; TCRdb keeps only in-frame clonotypes and omits some of them. The sample shows about 330,000 clones, 88% of them seen only once. The sequence was obtained from a man under 40 who had recovered from COVID-19. V gene TRBV4-2 combines with J gene TRBJ2-1; 10 bases are shared with TRBD2. Sequencing used PBMCs or T cells enriched from blood (not recorded which). The CDR3 DNA is TGTGCCAGCAGCCAGCCGAGCGGGGGGGGCGCTTATGAGCAGTTCTTC. Amino acid sequence: CASSQPSGGGAYEQFF.